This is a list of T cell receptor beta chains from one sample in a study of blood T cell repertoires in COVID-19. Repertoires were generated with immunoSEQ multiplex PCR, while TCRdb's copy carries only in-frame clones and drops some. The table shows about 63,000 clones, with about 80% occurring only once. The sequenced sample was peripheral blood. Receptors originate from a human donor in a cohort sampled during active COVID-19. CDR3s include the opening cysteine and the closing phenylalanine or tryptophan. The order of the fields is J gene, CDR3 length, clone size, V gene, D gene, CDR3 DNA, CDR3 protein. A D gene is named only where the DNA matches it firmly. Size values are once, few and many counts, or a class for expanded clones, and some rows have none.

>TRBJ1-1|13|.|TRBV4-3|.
TGCGCCAGCAGCCACCTGGGGGGAAGAAAAGCTTTCTTT
CASSHLGGRKAFF
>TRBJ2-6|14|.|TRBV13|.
TGTGCCAGCAGCCCTAGCCTGAGGGCCAACGTCCTGACTTTC
CASSPSLRANVLTF
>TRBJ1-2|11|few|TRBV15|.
TGTGCCACCAGAGAGGACTATGGCTACACCTTC
CATREDYGYTF
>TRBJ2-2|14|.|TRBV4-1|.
TGCGCCAGCAGCCTAGACTGGAACACCGGGGAGCTGTTTTTT
CASSLDWNTGELFF
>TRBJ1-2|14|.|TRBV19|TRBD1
TGTGCCAGTAGTATTCCCGGACAGGGGGATGGCTACACCTTC
CASSIPGQGDGYTF
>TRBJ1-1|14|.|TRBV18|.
TGTGCCAGCTCACAGGGTCCAGGGGACACTGAAGCTTTCTTT
CASSQGPGDTEAFF
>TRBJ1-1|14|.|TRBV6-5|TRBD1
TGTGCCAGCAGCCCACAGGGGACCAGCACTGAAGCTTTCTTT
CASSPQGTSTEAFF
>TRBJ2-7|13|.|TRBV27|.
TGTGCCACCCTCGACAGCCTCTCCTACGAGCAGTACTTC
CATLDSLSYEQYF
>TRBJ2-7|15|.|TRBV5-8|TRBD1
TGTGCCAGCAGCTTGGAGGGGACAGGGGTAAGCGAGCAGTACTTC
CASSLEGTGVSEQYF
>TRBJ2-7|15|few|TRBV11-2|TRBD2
TGTGCCAGCAGACCTACTAGCGGGAGCTCCTACGAGCAGTACTTC
CASRPTSGSSYEQYF
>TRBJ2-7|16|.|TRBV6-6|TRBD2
TGTGCCAGCAGTTATTCGGCGGTAGCGGGGGTCTACGAGCAGTACTTC
CASSYSAVAGVYEQYF